This entry features one TCR beta chain sequence. This entry is derived from a study of blood T cell repertoires in COVID-19. Study at large: Researchers got acute and convalescent COVID-19 samples from the United States, Italy and Spain. Sources were T cells, B-cell-depleted T cells, or PBMCs; the material itself was cDNA or gDNA.

As processed by the authors: Estimation of nucleated cell counts was performed using reference gene primer amplification. Profiled with immunoSEQ multiplex PCR; TCRdb holds only in-frame clones, not every one. That table supplies the V and J calls and clone size; D and trimming were determined from the DNA. The data show fewer than 130,000 clones, 88% seen once. The sequencing sample was made of peripheral blood. This TCR derives from a woman aged 45-65 years with acute or convalescent COVID-19.

The CDR3 reads CASSYDGTGGNQPQHF. As DNA, the CDR3 is TGTGCCAGCAGTTACGATGGGACAGGGGGTAATCAGCCCCAGCATTTT. The gene calls are TRBV6-5 and TRBJ1-5, with 11 nucleotides matching TRBD1. CDR1 is MNHEY, CDR2 SVGAGI, per germline. CDR3 length: 16 residues. V was pared by 2 bases and J by 4 bases, with 4 bases of the junction left unmatched.